This is a list of T cell receptor beta chains from one sample in a study of identical twins. TCRdb itself ran the 5' RACE reads through MiXCR, one entry per CDR3 protein. The sample carries about 150,000 distinct CDR3 sequences, around 3.6% recorded once. Sample: memory T cells sorted from blood. Source of these receptors: a man between 18 and 29 years old in good health. The CDR3 runs from the conserved cysteine through the conserved F or W. D genes are given only for firm matches. Size tells how often a clone was seen (once, few, many) or the class of an expanded clone, and some rows leave it out.

clone_size j_call v_call d_call cdr3_nt cdr3_aa
NA TRBJ2-7 TRBV7-9 NA TGTGCCAGCAGAACAGGGTCTTCAGGCGTCGAGCAGTACTTC CASRTGSSGVEQYF
many TRBJ2-1 TRBV27 TRBD1 TGTGCCAGCAGTTTATCTGTGGACAGGTACAATGAGCAGTTCTTC CASSLSVDRYNEQFF
NA TRBJ2-3 TRBV11-3 NA TGTGCCAGCAGCTTAGATCCCCGAGATACGCAGTATTTT CASSLDPRDTQYF
NA TRBJ2-7 TRBV7-2 NA TGTGCCAGCAGCTTAGGACTAGTCTACGAGCAGTACTTC CASSLGLVYEQYF
many TRBJ2-7 TRBV7-2 TRBD2 TGTGCCAGCAGCCAGGGGGATCTAGCGGGAGGTTACGAGCAGTACTTC CASSQGDLAGGYEQYF
many TRBJ1-6 TRBV27 NA TGTGCCAGCAGCCAATTCAGATCGACAGGAGCGAATTCACCCCTCCACTTT CASSQFRSTGANSPLHF
many TRBJ2-2 TRBV7-2 NA TGTGCCAGCAGCCTTACAGGAAGATGGGCGGACACCGGGGAGCTGTTTTTT CASSLTGRWADTGELFF
many TRBJ2-2 TRBV5-1 NA TGCGCCAGCAGCGCTGGGGGACGGATCGCTTCGAACACCGGGGAGCTGTTTTTT CASSAGGRIASNTGELFF
few TRBJ2-2 TRBV7-2 NA TGTGCCAGCAGCTTAAAGACGGAGCTGTTTTTT CASSLKTELFF
many TRBJ2-3 TRBV9 NA TGTGCCAGCAGCGTAGGGGTCAGTGTTACTAGCACAGATACGCAGTATTTT CASSVGVSVTSTDTQYF
many TRBJ1-2 TRBV6-1 NA TGTGCCAGCAGTCAAACCGGGACGAAAGGCTACACCTTC CASSQTGTKGYTF
many TRBJ2-3 TRBV7-2 NA TGTGCCAGCAACAACAGGGTGGCAGATACGCAGTATTTT CASNNRVADTQYF
many TRBJ2-1 TRBV3-1 NA TGTGCCAGCAGCCAACGTTCCGGTGAGCAGTTCTTC CASSQRSGEQFF
many TRBJ1-1 TRBV11-2 NA TGTGCCAGCAGCCCCCAGTTGAACACTGAAGCTTTCTTT CASSPQLNTEAFF
many TRBJ2-1 TRBV2 TRBD2 TGTGCCAGCAGTCCTAGAGCACTCACCGGGACTAGCGGGAGGGCCGCTCAGGAGCAGTTCTTC CASSPRALTGTSGRAAQEQFF
many TRBJ2-5 TRBV7-9 NA TGTGCCAGCAGCCAACCAGGGGTCGTGGAGACCCAGTACTTC CASSQPGVVETQYF